Sequencing of this T cell receptor beta chain was carried out in a study of human T cells and chemical hapten exposure. A single record per CDR3 protein comes from TCRdb applying MiXCR to the RACE reads. This sample has roughly 50,000 distinct CDR3 sequences, with around 10% found just once. As for time point: patch test 1, 2 weeks after DPC sensitization. As for treatment: therapeutic diphenylcyclopropenone sensitization with weekly scalp DPC. Unseparated into fractions, whole blood served as the source from which total RNA was extracted. Drawing of blood took place ahead of applying each patch test. Trimming cost V 1 base and J 3 bases, with 13 bases left between them. Germline loops: CDR1 SGHAT, CDR2 FQNNGV. The CDR3 loop spans 15 amino acids. This clonotype was picked up many times.

The clonotype was recovered from a woman between 40 and 55 years old with alopecia areata. Some clones in this sample may be carry-over from other donors' samples. The V and J genes are TRBV11-2 and TRBJ2-7; no definite D call. Material: whole blood, obtained in connection with sensitization to the hapten diphenylcyclopropenone (DPC). The CDR3 DNA reads TGTGCCAGCAGCTTAGGGGGAACCCTCAACTACGAGCAGTACTTC. It is translated as CASSLGGTLNYEQYF. Supplemented by reference TRBV11-2 and TRBJ2-7, the full variable domain reads EAGVAQSPRYKIIEKRQSVAFWCNPISGHATLYWYQQILGQGPKLLIQFQNNGVVDDSQLPKDRFSAERLKGVDSTLKIQPAKLEDSAVYLCASSLGGTLNYEQYFGPGTRLTVT.